Below, 8 T cell receptor beta chains from the same sample are listed, as sequenced in a study of blood T cell repertoires in COVID-19. Profiled with immunoSEQ multiplex PCR; TCRdb holds only in-frame clones, not every one. The sample consists of roughly 70,000 clones, around nine tenths of them appearing once. Sequencing was done on a sample of peripheral blood. These receptors all come from a man between 65 and 85 years old with acute or convalescent COVID-19.

V usage is TRBV7-3 and J usage is TRBJ1-6, with a tentative D call TRBD1 (5 bases). This CDR3 comprises 15 residues. Germline CDR1 reads SGHTA; CDR2 reads FQGTGA. V was shortened by 0 bases and J by 5 bases, with 8 bases between the two germline ends. The CDR3 here is CASSLTAGHNSPLHF. CDR3 bases: TGTGCCAGCAGCTTAACCGCAGGGCATAATTCACCCCTCCACTTT.

The chain couples TRBV10-1 to TRBJ1-2; no clear D. V was shortened by 3 bases and J by 5 bases, with 19 bases between the two germline ends. Per the germline V gene, CDR1 is WNHNN and CDR2 is SYGVQD (reference sequence). This CDR3 has 16 amino acids. The CDR3 nucleotides read TGCGCCAGCAGTGAACATAAGGATGGGAGTGGATATGGCTACACCTTC. Its protein product is CASSEHKDGSGYGYTF.

The rearrangement uses TRBV11-2 and TRBJ1-1; no definite D call. The CDR3 is made up of 12 amino acids. V was shortened by 5 bases and J by 4 bases, with 8 bases between the two germline ends. Germline CDR1 and CDR2: SGHAT and FQNNGV. The CDR3 DNA follows: TGTGCCAGCAGCCTTAGCGCCACTGAAGCTTTCTTT. Translation: CASSLSATEAFF. The full variable domain, with the rest looked up from reference TRBV11-2 and TRBJ1-1, is EAGVAQSPRYKIIEKRQSVAFWCNPISGHATLYWYQQILGQGPKLLIQFQNNGVVDDSQLPKDRFSAERLKGVDSTLKIQPAKLEDSAVYLCASSLSATEAFFGQGTRLTVV.

This rearrangement joins TRBV3-1 (or the pseudogene TRBV3-2) to TRBJ1-4; 7 bases align to TRBD1. With V trimmed by 2 bases and J by 7 bases, 4 bases remained unmatched. The CDR3 is made up of 14 amino acids. CDR1 and CDR2 from the germline V gene are LGHDT and YNNKEL (reference sequence). The CDR3 coding sequence is TGTGCCAGCAGCCAACGAGGGACAGCTGAAAAACTGTTTTTT. Its protein product is CASSQRGTAEKLFF.

The V call is TRBV24-1, the J call TRBJ2-1; D might be TRBD2 (6 bases). The germline CDR1 and CDR2 sequences are KGHDR and SFDVKD. Trimming pared 2 bases from V and 0 bases from J, leaving 13 bases between. The CDR3 totals 17 residues. The CDR3 region has the DNA TGTGCCACCAGTGATTCCGGGACTCCCCTCTCCTACAATGAGCAGTTCTTC. This gives the protein CATSDSGTPLSYNEQFF.

This chain connects TRBV29-1 to TRBJ2-2, with 8 bases aligning to TRBD1. After removal of 4 bases from V and 3 bases from J, the junction contained 4 bases not matched to a gene. The V gene's germline CDR1 is SQVTM and CDR2 ANQGSEA. This CDR3 region has 14 residues. The DNA of the CDR3 is TGCAGCGTTGGTGTGACAGGGGACACCGGGGAGCTGTTTTTT. It translates to CSVGVTGDTGELFF.

A remark on this clone: The same CDR3 can be traced to other DNA sequences in this sample. This chain joins TRBV7-8 and TRBJ1-5, with 10 bases identical to TRBD1. With 3 bases clipped from V and 2 bases from J, the junction kept 4 bases outside the gene matches. CDR1 is SGHVS, CDR2 FQNEAQ, per germline. This CDR3 spans 16 amino acids. The CDR3 is CASSFSGTGGNQPQHF. The CDR3 nucleotides read TGTGCCAGCAGCTTCTCCGGGACAGGGGGCAATCAGCCCCAGCATTTT.

The chain joins TRBV7-6 to TRBJ1-4; TRBD1 might be the D (6 bases). V was cut by 0 bases and J by 1 base, with 9 bases left in between. In germline, CDR1 is SGHVS, CDR2 FNYEAQ. This CDR3 is 16 amino acids long. CDR3 sequence: CASSLAFRGTNEKLFF. CDR3 coding DNA: TGTGCCAGCAGCTTAGCGTTCAGGGGAACTAATGAAAAACTGTTTTTT.